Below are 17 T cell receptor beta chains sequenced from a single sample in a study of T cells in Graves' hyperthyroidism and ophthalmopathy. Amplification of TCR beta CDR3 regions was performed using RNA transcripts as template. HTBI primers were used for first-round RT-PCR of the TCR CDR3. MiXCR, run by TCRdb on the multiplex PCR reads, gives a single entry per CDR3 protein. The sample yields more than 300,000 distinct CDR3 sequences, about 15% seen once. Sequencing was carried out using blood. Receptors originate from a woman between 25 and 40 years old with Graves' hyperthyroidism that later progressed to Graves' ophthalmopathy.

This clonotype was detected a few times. The CDR3 region has the DNA TGTGCCAGCAGTCTCGACAGAGTAAACACTGAAGCTTTCTTT. It translates to CASSLDRVNTEAFF. J is TRBJ1-1 and V is TRBV28, with TRBD1 as a possible D gene (5 bases). Germline V gene data show CDR1 as MDHEN and CDR2 as SYDVKM. Deletions cut 5 bases from V and 2 bases from J, with 12 bases between. CDR3 size: 14 residues. The full variable domain, in which reference TRBV28 and TRBJ1-1 provide the parts outside the CDR3, is DVKVTQSSRYLVKRTGEKVFLECVQDMDHENMFWYRQDPGLGLRLIYFSYDVKMKEKGDIPEGYSVSREKKERFSLILESASTNQTSMYLCASSLDRVNTEAFFGQGTRLTVV.

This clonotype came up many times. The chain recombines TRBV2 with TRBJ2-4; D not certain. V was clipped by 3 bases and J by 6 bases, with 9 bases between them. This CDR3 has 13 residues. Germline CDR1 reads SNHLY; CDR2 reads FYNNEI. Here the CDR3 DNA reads TGTGCCAGCAGTGATAGGAAGGCAAACATTCAGTACTTC. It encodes CASSDRKANIQYF. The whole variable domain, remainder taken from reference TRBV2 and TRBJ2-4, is EPEVTQTPSHQVTQMGQEVILRCVPISNHLYFYWYRQILGQKVEFLVSFYNNEISEKSEIFDDQFSVERPDGSNFTLKIRSTKLEDSAMYFCASSDRKANIQYFGAGTRLSVL.

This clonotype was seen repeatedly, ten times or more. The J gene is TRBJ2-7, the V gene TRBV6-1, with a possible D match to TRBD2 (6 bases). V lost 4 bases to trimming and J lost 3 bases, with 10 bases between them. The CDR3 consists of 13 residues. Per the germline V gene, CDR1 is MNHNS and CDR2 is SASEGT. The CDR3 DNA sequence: TGTGCCAGCAGTGCCGCGGGGATCTACGAGCAGTACTTC. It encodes CASSAAGIYEQYF.

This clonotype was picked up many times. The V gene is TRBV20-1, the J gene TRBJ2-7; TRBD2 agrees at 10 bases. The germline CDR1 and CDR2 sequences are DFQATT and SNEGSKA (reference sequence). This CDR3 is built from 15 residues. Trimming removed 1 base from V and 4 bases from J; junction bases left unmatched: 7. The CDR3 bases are TGCAGTGCTAGAGTCCTAGCGGGAGAGGGTTACGAGCAGTACTTC. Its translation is CSARVLAGEGYEQYF.

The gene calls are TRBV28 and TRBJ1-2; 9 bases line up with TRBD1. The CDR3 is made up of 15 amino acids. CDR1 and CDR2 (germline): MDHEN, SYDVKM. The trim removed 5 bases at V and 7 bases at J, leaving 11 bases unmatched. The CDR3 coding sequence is TGTGCCAGCAGTGCCCCGGGGACAGGGTCCTCTGGCTACACCTTC. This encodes CASSAPGTGSSGYTF.

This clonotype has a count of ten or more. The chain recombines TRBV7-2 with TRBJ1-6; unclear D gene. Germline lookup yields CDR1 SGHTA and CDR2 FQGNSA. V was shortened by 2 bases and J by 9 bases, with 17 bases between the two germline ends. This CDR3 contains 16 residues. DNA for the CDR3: TGTGCCAGCAGCTTATCAATCGGGTCTTTCAGTTCACCCCTCCACTTT. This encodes CASSLSIGSFSSPLHF.

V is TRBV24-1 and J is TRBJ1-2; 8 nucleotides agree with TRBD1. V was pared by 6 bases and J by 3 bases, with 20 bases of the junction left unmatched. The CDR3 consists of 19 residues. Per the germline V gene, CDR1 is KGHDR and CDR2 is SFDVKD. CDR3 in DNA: TGTGCCACCAGTCTACCACAGGGGGTCAATGGAGAATGGGACTATGGCTACACCTTC. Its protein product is CATSLPQGVNGEWDYGYTF.

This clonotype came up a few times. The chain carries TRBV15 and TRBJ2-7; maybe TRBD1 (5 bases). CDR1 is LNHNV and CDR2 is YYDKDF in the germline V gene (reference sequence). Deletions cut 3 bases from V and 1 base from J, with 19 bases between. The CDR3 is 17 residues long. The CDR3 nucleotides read TGTGCCACCAGCAGGGGCTCTGGGGCAGCCGTTTCCTACGAGCAGTACTTC. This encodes CATSRGSGAAVSYEQYF.

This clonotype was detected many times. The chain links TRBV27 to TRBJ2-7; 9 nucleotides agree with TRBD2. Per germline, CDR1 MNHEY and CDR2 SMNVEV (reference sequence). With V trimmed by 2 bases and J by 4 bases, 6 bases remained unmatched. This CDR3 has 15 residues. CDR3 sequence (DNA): TGTGCCAGCAGTTTAAGGGCTAGCGGGGCGTACGAGCAGTACTTC. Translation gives CASSLRASGAYEQYF.

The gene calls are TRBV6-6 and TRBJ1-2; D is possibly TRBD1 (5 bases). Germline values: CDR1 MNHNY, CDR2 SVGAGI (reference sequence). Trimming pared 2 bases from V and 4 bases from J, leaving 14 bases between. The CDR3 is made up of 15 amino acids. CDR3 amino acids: CASSYTGTDFYGYTF. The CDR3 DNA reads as TGTGCCAGCAGTTACACTGGGACGGATTTCTATGGCTACACCTTC.

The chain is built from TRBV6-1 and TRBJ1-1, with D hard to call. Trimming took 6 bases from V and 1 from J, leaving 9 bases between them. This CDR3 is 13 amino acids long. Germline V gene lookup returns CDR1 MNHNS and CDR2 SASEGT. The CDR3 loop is CASSGRQNTEAFF. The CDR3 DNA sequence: TGTGCCAGCAGCGGACGGCAGAACACTGAAGCTTTCTTT.

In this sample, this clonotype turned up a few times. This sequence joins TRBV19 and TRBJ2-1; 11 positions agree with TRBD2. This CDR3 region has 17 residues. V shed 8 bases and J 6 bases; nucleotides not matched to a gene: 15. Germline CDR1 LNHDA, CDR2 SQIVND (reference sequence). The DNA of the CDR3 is TGTGCCAGTCGTAATAGCGGGAGGGATTATCCGGGCAATGAGCAGTTCTTC. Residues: CASRNSGRDYPGNEQFF.

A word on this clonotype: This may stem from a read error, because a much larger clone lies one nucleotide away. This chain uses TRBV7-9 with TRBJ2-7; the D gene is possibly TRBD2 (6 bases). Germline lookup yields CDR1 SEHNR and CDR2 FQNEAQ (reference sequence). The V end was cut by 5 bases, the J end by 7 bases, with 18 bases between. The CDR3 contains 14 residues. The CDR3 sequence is CASSARLDPREQYV. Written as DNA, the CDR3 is TGTGCCAGCAGCGCCAGACTAGATCCGCGGGAGCAGTACGTC.

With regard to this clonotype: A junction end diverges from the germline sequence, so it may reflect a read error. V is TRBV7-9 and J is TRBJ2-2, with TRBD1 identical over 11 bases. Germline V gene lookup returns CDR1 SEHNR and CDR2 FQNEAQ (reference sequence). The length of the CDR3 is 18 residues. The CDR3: CASSSINRTGGNTGELCF. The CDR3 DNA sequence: TGTGCCAGCAGCTCCATAAATAGGACAGGGGGCAACACCGGGGAGCTGTGTTTT. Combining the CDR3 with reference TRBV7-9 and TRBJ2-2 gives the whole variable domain DTGVSQNPRHKITKRGQNVTFRCDPISEHNRLYWYRQTLGQGPEFLTYFQNEAQLEKSRLLSDRFSAERPKGSFSTLEIQRTEQGDSAMYLCASSSINRTGGNTGELCFGEGSRLTVL.

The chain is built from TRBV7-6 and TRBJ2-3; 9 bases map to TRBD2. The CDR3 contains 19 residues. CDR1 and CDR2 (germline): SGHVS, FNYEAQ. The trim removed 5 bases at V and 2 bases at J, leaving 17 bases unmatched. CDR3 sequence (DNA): TGTGCCAGCAGCAAAGAAGGGTTTAGGATAGCGGGAGACACAGATACGCAGTATTTT. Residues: CASSKEGFRIAGDTDTQYF.

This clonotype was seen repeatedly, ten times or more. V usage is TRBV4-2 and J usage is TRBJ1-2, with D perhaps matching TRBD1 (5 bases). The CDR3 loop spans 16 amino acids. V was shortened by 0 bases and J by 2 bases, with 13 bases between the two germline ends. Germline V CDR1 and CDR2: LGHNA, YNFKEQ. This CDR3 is CASSQDSGGSNYGYTF. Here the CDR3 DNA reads TGTGCCAGCAGCCAAGATTCGGGGGGTTCAAACTATGGCTACACCTTC.

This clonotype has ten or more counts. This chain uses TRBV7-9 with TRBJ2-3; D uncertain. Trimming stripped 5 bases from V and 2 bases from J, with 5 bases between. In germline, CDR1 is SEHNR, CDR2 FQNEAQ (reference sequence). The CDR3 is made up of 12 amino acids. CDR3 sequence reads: CASSVDTDTQYF. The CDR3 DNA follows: TGTGCCAGCAGCGTCGACACAGATACGCAGTATTTT.